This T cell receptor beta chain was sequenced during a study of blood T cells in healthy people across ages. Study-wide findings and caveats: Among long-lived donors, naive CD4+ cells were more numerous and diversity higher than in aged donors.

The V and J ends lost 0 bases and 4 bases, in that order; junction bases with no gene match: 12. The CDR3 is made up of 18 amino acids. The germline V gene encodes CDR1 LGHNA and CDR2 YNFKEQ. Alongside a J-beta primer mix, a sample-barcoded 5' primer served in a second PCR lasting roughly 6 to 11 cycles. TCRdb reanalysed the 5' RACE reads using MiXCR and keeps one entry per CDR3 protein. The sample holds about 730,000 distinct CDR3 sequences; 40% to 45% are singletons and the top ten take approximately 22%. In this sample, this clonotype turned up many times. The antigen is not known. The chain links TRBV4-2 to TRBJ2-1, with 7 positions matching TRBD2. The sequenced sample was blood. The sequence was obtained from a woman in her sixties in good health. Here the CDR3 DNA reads TGTGCCAGCAGCCAAGACCCCCCGCCGGGACTAAAATACAATGAGCAGTTCTTC. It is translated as CASSQDPPPGLKYNEQFF.